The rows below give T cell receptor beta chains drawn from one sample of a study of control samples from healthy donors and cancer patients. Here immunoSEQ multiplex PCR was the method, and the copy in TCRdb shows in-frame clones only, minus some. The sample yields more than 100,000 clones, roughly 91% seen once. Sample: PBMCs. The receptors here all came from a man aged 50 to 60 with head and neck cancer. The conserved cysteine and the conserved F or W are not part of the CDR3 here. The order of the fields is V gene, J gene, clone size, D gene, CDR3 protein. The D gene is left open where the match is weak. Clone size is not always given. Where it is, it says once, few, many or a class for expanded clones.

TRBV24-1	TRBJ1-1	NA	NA	ATSDSGLRTEAF
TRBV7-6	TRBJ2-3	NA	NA	ASSSRVGSSTDTQY
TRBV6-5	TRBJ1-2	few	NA	ASRLDGNGGYT
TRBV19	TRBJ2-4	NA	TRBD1	ASSPGQGASNIQY
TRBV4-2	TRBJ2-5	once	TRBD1	ASSQDRDRGETQY
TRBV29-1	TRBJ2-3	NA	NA	SADGVDTQY
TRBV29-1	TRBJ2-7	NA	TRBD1	SVPGQGGDEQY
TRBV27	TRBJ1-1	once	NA	ASSLQQGIITEAF
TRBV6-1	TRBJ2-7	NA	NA	ASSEPGQSSSYEQY
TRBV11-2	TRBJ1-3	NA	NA	ASSLASSGNTIY
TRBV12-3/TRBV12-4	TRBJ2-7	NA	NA	ASSSSGQFEQY
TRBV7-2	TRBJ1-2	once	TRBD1	ASKIEGARGYT
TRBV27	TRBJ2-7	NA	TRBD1	ASSTGTGGDEQY
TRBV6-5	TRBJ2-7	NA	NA	ASSYSILGLYEQY
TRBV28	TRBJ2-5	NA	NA	ASSLEETQY
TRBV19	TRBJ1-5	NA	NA	ASKGREKDRPIGGIYSNQPQH
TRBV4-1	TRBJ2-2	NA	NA	ASSRGWGSWDTGELF
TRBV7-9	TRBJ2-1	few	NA	ASSPGTLSGLEQF
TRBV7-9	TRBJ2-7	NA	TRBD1	ASSYRGTYEQY
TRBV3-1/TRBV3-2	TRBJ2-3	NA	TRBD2	ASSQESSGSRGDTQY
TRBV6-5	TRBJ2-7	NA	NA	ASRRDAVIYEQY
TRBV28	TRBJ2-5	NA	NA	ASSFRETQY
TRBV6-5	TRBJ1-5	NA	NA	ASRQGRSNQPQH